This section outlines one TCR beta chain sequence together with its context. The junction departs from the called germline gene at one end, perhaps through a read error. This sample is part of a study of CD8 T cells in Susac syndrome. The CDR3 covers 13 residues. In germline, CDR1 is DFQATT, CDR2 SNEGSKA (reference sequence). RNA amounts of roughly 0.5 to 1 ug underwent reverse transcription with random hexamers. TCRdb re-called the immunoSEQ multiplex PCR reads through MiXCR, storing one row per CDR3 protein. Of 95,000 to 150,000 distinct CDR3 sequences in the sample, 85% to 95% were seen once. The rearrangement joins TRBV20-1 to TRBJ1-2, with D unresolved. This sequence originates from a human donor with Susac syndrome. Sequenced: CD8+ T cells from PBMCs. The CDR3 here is CSAREVGNYGYTF. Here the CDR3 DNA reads TGCAGTGCGAGAGAGGTGGGGAACTATGGCTACACCTTC.